The present T cell receptor (beta chain) was sequenced within a study of T cell responses to AZD1222 COVID-19 vaccine. Study findings and constraints: Clonal diversity was possibly underestimated; the donors were predominantly white British and more often female. CD4 TCRs linked to vaccination spanned spike, dominating at 160-218 and 743-854. Vaccination with two AZD1222 doses was followed by a rise in Spike-specific TCR breadth and depth. Epitopes outside B.1.351 and B.1.1.7 mutated regions reportedly drew nearly half of spike TCRs.

This clone has a single count. Its antigen is unknown. V lost 4 bases to trimming and J lost 3 bases; unmatched junction nucleotides: 11. The CDR3 covers 17 residues. Looked up from germline, CDR1 is LGHDT and CDR2 is YNNKEL (reference sequence). TCRdb's copy holds only in-frame clones and misses some; the assay was immunoSEQ multiplex PCR. The data contain 110,000 to 150,000 clones, 88% of them singletons. The chain uses TRBV3-1 (or the pseudogene TRBV3-2) and TRBJ1-1, with 10 bases lining up with TRBD1. This sample comprised peripheral blood, obtained 28 days after the second AZD1222 dose. The source is an adult who received the AZD1222 COVID-19 vaccine. Here the CDR3 DNA reads TGTGCCAGCAGCCCACTAACGACAGGGGGCTGGGACACTGAAGCTTTCTTT. As protein: CASSPLTTGGWDTEAFF.